This is a list of T cell receptor beta chains from one sample in a study of patients and donors after allogeneic stem cell transplantation. TCRdb re-derived calls from the RT-PCR reads in MiXCR, one entry per CDR3 protein. The sample carries about a million distinct CDR3 sequences, roughly 18% recorded once. The sequencing sample was made of blood, either unsorted or a sorted T cell fraction (not recorded which). These receptors all stem from a human donor who was either an allogeneic HSCT recipient or a stem cell or donor lymphocyte infusion donor (not recorded which). It is not recorded whose cells these are; they may come from a transplant donor. The CDR3 runs from the conserved cysteine through the conserved F or W. A D gene is named only where the DNA matches it firmly. Rows give clone size only sometimes, using once, few, many, or a class for an expanded clone.

abundance: few
v_gene: TRBV3-1
j_gene: TRBJ2-5
d_gene: NA
CDR3aa: CASSDPLGTQETQYF
CDR3nt: TGTGCCAGCAGCGATCCACTAGGGACCCAAGAGACCCAGTACTTC

abundance: NA
v_gene: TRBV20-1
j_gene: TRBJ2-7
d_gene: NA
CDR3aa: CSAREVGGPRINEQYF
CDR3nt: TGCAGTGCTAGAGAGGTGGGGGGGCCTCGAATCAATGAGCAGTACTTC

abundance: few
v_gene: TRBV5-1
j_gene: TRBJ1-1
d_gene: TRBD1
CDR3aa: CASSGPQGSKAFF
CDR3nt: TGCGCCAGCAGCGGACCACAGGGGTCCAAAGCTTTCTTT

abundance: few
v_gene: TRBV7-8
j_gene: TRBJ1-5
d_gene: TRBD1
CDR3aa: CASRTRDRAPEYSNQPQHF
CDR3nt: TGTGCCAGCAGAACCCGGGACAGGGCCCCAGAGTATAGCAATCAGCCCCAGCATTTT

abundance: few
v_gene: TRBV24-1
j_gene: TRBJ2-7
d_gene: TRBD2
CDR3aa: CATSSGTSGSYEQYF
CDR3nt: TGTGCCACCAGCTCCGGGACTAGCGGTTCCTACGAGCAGTACTTC

abundance: NA
v_gene: TRBV12-3/TRBV12-4
j_gene: TRBJ2-3
d_gene: TRBD2
CDR3aa: CASRNPRPGTSRDTQYF
CDR3nt: TGTGCCAGCAGGAACCCGAGGCCGGGGACTAGCAGAGATACGCAGTATTTT

abundance: NA
v_gene: TRBV5-6
j_gene: TRBJ1-5
d_gene: NA
CDR3aa: CASSWRGSNQPQHF
CDR3nt: TGTGCCAGCAGCTGGCGGGGAAGCAATCAGCCCCAGCATTTT

abundance: NA
v_gene: TRBV21-1
j_gene: TRBJ1-1
d_gene: NA
CDR3aa: CASSTPGGVTEAFF
CDR3nt: TGTGCCAGCAGCACCCCCGGGGGGGTGACTGAAGCTTTCTTT

abundance: few
v_gene: TRBV29-1
j_gene: TRBJ2-2
d_gene: TRBD1
CDR3aa: CSVSTGSNTGELFF
CDR3nt: TGCAGCGTTTCGACAGGGAGTAACACCGGGGAGCTGTTTTTT

abundance: NA
v_gene: TRBV11-3
j_gene: TRBJ2-4
d_gene: NA
CDR3aa: CASSAGHGLPTKNIQYF
CDR3nt: TGTGCCAGCAGCGCGGGACACGGACTGCCTACCAAAAACATTCAGTACTTC

abundance: few
v_gene: TRBV29-1
j_gene: TRBJ1-2
d_gene: NA
CDR3aa: CSVAANYGYTF
CDR3nt: TGCAGCGTTGCGGCTAACTATGGCTACACCTTC

abundance: few
v_gene: TRBV12-3/TRBV12-4
j_gene: TRBJ1-2
d_gene: NA
CDR3aa: CASSSQGLGMGYTF
CDR3nt: TGTGCCAGCAGCTCGCAGGGGTTGGGTATGGGCTACACCTTC

abundance: few
v_gene: TRBV20-1
j_gene: TRBJ1-2
d_gene: NA
CDR3aa: CSVKGLRRGYTF
CDR3nt: TGCAGTGTCAAAGGCCTCCGGAGGGGCTACACCTTC

abundance: NA
v_gene: TRBV11-2
j_gene: TRBJ1-1
d_gene: NA
CDR3aa: CASSFSEMNTEAFF
CDR3nt: TGTGCCAGCAGCTTTTCAGAAATGAACACTGAAGCTTTCTTT

abundance: many
v_gene: TRBV29-1
j_gene: TRBJ2-5
d_gene: NA
CDR3aa: CSVAGTGLETQYF
CDR3nt: TGCAGCGTTGCCGGGACTGGGCTGGAGACCCAGTACTTC

abundance: few
v_gene: TRBV6-1
j_gene: TRBJ1-5
d_gene: TRBD1
CDR3aa: CASSGQAINQPQHF
CDR3nt: TGTGCCAGCTCCGGACAGGCGATCAATCAGCCCCAGCATTTT

abundance: many
v_gene: TRBV12-3/TRBV12-4
j_gene: TRBJ1-1
d_gene: NA
CDR3aa: CASSFRRDTEAFF
CDR3nt: TGTGCCAGCAGTTTCCGGAGGGACACTGAAGCTTTCTTT

abundance: few
v_gene: TRBV5-1
j_gene: TRBJ2-7
d_gene: TRBD2
CDR3aa: CASSLGDYTYEQYF
CDR3nt: TGCGCCAGCAGCTTAGGGGACTACACCTACGAGCAGTACTTC

abundance: NA
v_gene: TRBV4-2
j_gene: TRBJ1-3
d_gene: TRBD1
CDR3aa: CASSQDMTGTGNTIYF
CDR3nt: TGTGCCAGCAGCCAAGATATGACAGGGACAGGAAACACCATATATTTT

abundance: NA
v_gene: TRBV12-3/TRBV12-4
j_gene: TRBJ2-7
d_gene: NA
CDR3aa: CASSPGLPDEQYF
CDR3nt: TGTGCCAGCAGTCCTGGGCTCCCCGACGAGCAGTACTTC

abundance: few
v_gene: TRBV3-1
j_gene: TRBJ2-7
d_gene: TRBD1
CDR3aa: CASSPTDRGSAYEQYF
CDR3nt: TGTGCCAGCAGCCCCACCGACAGGGGATCGGCCTACGAGCAGTACTTC

abundance: NA
v_gene: TRBV7-7
j_gene: TRBJ2-2
d_gene: NA
CDR3aa: CASSLVLGAVTGELFF
CDR3nt: TGTGCTAGCAGCTTGGTTCTGGGCGCAGTCACCGGGGAGCTGTTTTTT

abundance: many
v_gene: TRBV6-5
j_gene: TRBJ2-1
d_gene: NA
CDR3aa: CASSFTRNEQFF
CDR3nt: TGTGCCAGCAGTTTCACCCGTAATGAGCAGTTCTTC

abundance: few
v_gene: TRBV2
j_gene: TRBJ1-5
d_gene: NA
CDR3aa: CASSDGRSKQHF
CDR3nt: TGTGCCAGCAGTGACGGACGGTCAAAGCAGCATTTT

abundance: NA
v_gene: TRBV5-1
j_gene: TRBJ2-3
d_gene: NA
CDR3aa: CASSPGLWTDTQYF
CDR3nt: TGCGCCAGCAGCCCAGGCCTTTGGACAGATACGCAGTATTTT

abundance: NA
v_gene: TRBV5-1
j_gene: TRBJ2-1
d_gene: NA
CDR3aa: CASSPLNGFNEQFF
CDR3nt: TGCGCCAGCAGCCCCCTGAATGGGTTCAATGAGCAGTTCTTC

abundance: NA
v_gene: TRBV5-5
j_gene: TRBJ2-2
d_gene: TRBD2
CDR3aa: CAKPGLAGEEELFF
CDR3nt: TGTGCCAAGCCGGGACTAGCGGGAGAGGAGGAGCTGTTTTTT

abundance: NA
v_gene: TRBV6-5
j_gene: TRBJ1-6
d_gene: NA
CDR3aa: CASSSNPPRGVGNSPLHF
CDR3nt: TGTGCCAGCAGTTCGAATCCCCCCCGGGGGGTCGGAAATTCACCCCTCCACTTT

abundance: NA
v_gene: TRBV11-1
j_gene: TRBJ1-5
d_gene: NA
CDR3aa: CASSLRTDISVRGRNQPQHF
CDR3nt: TGTGCCAGCAGCTTAAGAACAGACATTAGCGTGAGGGGTCGTAATCAGCCCCAGCATTTT

abundance: many
v_gene: TRBV12-3/TRBV12-4
j_gene: TRBJ1-1
d_gene: NA
CDR3aa: CASTPGGSDTEAFF
CDR3nt: TGTGCCAGCACCCCGGGGGGATCGGACACTGAAGCTTTCTTT

abundance: NA
v_gene: TRBV2
j_gene: TRBJ2-5
d_gene: NA
CDR3aa: CASSAKGAWETQYF
CDR3nt: TGTGCCAGCAGCGCAAAAGGGGCCTGGGAGACCCAGTACTTC

abundance: few
v_gene: TRBV9
j_gene: TRBJ1-3
d_gene: NA
CDR3aa: CASSVTMGDRANTIYF
CDR3nt: TGTGCCAGCAGCGTGACGATGGGGGACCGCGCAAACACCATATATTTT

abundance: NA
v_gene: TRBV19
j_gene: TRBJ2-3
d_gene: NA
CDR3aa: CASSTKAGTTQYF
CDR3nt: TGTGCCAGTAGCACCAAAGCCGGGACTACGCAGTATTTT

abundance: many
v_gene: TRBV12-3/TRBV12-4
j_gene: TRBJ2-7
d_gene: NA
CDR3aa: CASSPSPYEQYF
CDR3nt: TGTGCCAGCAGCCCGAGTCCCTACGAGCAGTACTTC

abundance: NA
v_gene: TRBV12-3/TRBV12-4
j_gene: TRBJ1-2
d_gene: NA
CDR3aa: CASSAYHNTRGYTF
CDR3nt: TGTGCCAGCAGTGCCTATCACAATACTCGGGGCTACACCTTC

abundance: NA
v_gene: TRBV7-8
j_gene: TRBJ1-1
d_gene: NA
CDR3aa: CASSLIWGKGTEAFF
CDR3nt: TGTGCCAGCAGCTTAATTTGGGGGAAAGGGACTGAAGCTTTCTTT

abundance: few
v_gene: TRBV25-1
j_gene: TRBJ2-1
d_gene: NA
CDR3aa: CASSDLGGPYNEQFF
CDR3nt: TGTGCCAGCAGTGATTTGGGCGGACCCTACAATGAGCAGTTCTTC

abundance: NA
v_gene: TRBV5-1
j_gene: TRBJ2-1
d_gene: NA
CDR3aa: CASSLGSGGNRFNEQFF
CDR3nt: TGCGCCAGCAGCTTGGGGTCCGGGGGTAATAGGTTCAATGAGCAGTTCTTC

abundance: many
v_gene: TRBV29-1
j_gene: TRBJ2-7
d_gene: TRBD1
CDR3aa: CSVHRDSSYEQYF
CDR3nt: TGCAGCGTTCATAGGGACAGCTCCTACGAGCAGTACTTC

abundance: NA
v_gene: TRBV9
j_gene: TRBJ2-6
d_gene: NA
CDR3aa: CASSVVAGANVLTF
CDR3nt: TGTGCCAGCAGCGTAGTAGCTGGGGCCAACGTCCTGACTTTC

abundance: few
v_gene: TRBV5-1
j_gene: TRBJ1-2
d_gene: TRBD1
CDR3aa: CASSLYQGAYGYTF
CDR3nt: TGCGCCAGCAGCTTGTATCAGGGGGCCTATGGCTACACCTTC

abundance: NA
v_gene: TRBV7-3
j_gene: TRBJ2-6
d_gene: NA
CDR3aa: CASSSPPAGIGANVLTF
CDR3nt: TGTGCCAGCAGCTCGCCCCCGGCCGGGATCGGGGCCAACGTCCTGACTTTC

abundance: NA
v_gene: TRBV7-3
j_gene: TRBJ1-1
d_gene: TRBD1
CDR3aa: CASSRGDRAFTEAFF
CDR3nt: TGTGCCAGCAGCCGAGGGGACAGGGCCTTCACTGAAGCTTTCTTT

abundance: many
v_gene: TRBV15
j_gene: TRBJ2-1
d_gene: NA
CDR3aa: CATSRSKNEQFF
CDR3nt: TGTGCCACCAGCAGATCCAAAAATGAGCAGTTCTTC

abundance: few
v_gene: TRBV7-9
j_gene: TRBJ1-5
d_gene: NA
CDR3aa: CASSSRGLSNQPQHF
CDR3nt: TGTGCCAGCAGCTCCAGAGGGTTGAGCAATCAGCCCCAGCATTTT

abundance: NA
v_gene: TRBV7-6
j_gene: TRBJ2-1
d_gene: NA
CDR3aa: CASSPWSASYNEQFF
CDR3nt: TGTGCCAGCAGCCCCTGGAGTGCCTCCTACAATGAGCAGTTCTTC

abundance: few
v_gene: TRBV12-3/TRBV12-4
j_gene: TRBJ2-7
d_gene: TRBD1
CDR3aa: CASSFGGRGRVDYEQYF
CDR3nt: TGTGCCAGCAGTTTTGGGGGCAGGGGGCGCGTTGACTACGAGCAGTACTTC

abundance: NA
v_gene: TRBV6-1
j_gene: TRBJ2-1
d_gene: NA
CDR3aa: CASSNRASSYNEQFF
CDR3nt: TGTGCCAGCAGCAACAGGGCAAGCTCCTACAATGAGCAGTTCTTC

abundance: NA
v_gene: TRBV5-8
j_gene: TRBJ2-2
d_gene: NA
CDR3aa: CASSLRKVSNTGELFF
CDR3nt: TGTGCCAGCAGCTTGCGTAAGGTTTCGAACACCGGGGAGCTGTTTTTT

abundance: NA
v_gene: TRBV4-3
j_gene: TRBJ1-2
d_gene: TRBD1
CDR3aa: CASSPFPAGQGVGYTF
CDR3nt: TGCGCCAGCAGCCCTTTCCCCGCGGGACAGGGGGTTGGCTACACCTTC